The clone carrying this TCR beta chain appeared many times. Unmatched junction bases numbered 9, after V lost 8 bases and J lost 2 bases. The CDR3 has 15 residues. CDR1 and CDR2 (germline): MDHEN, SYDVKM. This entry belongs to a study of T-cell reconstitution after alpha-beta-depleted transplantation in children. Unique molecular identifiers were incorporated into the prepared TCRbeta library. Via MiXCR, TCRdb re-called the PCR reads, giving one row per CDR3 protein. The sample lists some 300,000 distinct CDR3 sequences; around a tenth were seen once. The source material was PBMCs from the stem cell graft donor, sampled from the stem cell graft. The chain is built from TRBV28 and TRBJ1-3; 7 bases line up with TRBD1. The TCR was taken from a human donor who donated a stem cell graft to a child with acute lymphoblastic leukemia. The CDR3 region has the DNA TGTGCCAGCCAAACAGGGGCGTCAGCTGGAAACACCATATATTTT. This encodes CASQTGASAGNTIYF.